These T cell receptor beta chains were read from a single sample in a study of vaccination effects on CD4 cells after COVID-19. For these TCRs, the target antigens are not known. Data came from immunoSEQ multiplex PCR; TCRdb stores just in-frame clones and leaves some out. Of just over 20,000 clones in the sample, roughly 73% were seen once. The input for sequencing was CD4+ T cells from PBMCs cultured with HCoV-NL63 spike peptides, taken before COVID-19 vaccination. The receptors were sampled from a human donor who received a COVID-19 vaccine. Each CDR3 is given with its conserved first and last residue. Each record gives: clone size, V gene, CDR3 length, CDR3 protein. Not every row has a clone size; where given, it reads once, few, many or a size class.

>once|TRBV7-9|14
CASSLDRGDDGYTF
>-|TRBV12-5|15
CASGFWTPAANVLTF
>-|TRBV18|15
CASSETRGLWYGYTF
>-|TRBV27|14
CASRSSGDSNEQFF
>-|TRBV4-2|16
CASSQSRAAFTDTQYF
>-|TRBV28|17
CATDYPIQGRMDYGYTF
>-|TRBV6-6|16
CASGLGLGSGANVLTF
>-|TRBV7-9|15
CASSLLAGIYNEQFF
>-|TRBV9|15
CASSPQPGEADTQYF
>-|TRBV28|15
CASRRWYRGQETQYF
>-|TRBV7-9|13
CASSLGANQPQHF
>-|TRBV20-1|13
CSASRRGDEKLFF
>-|TRBV28|17
CASSPPDRVHMNSPLHF
>-|TRBV27|16
CASSFSGPPYTDTQYF
>-|TRBV6-5|11
CASSYRGGYTF
>-|TRBV24-1|12
CHDRGNSYEQYF
>-|TRBV10-3|15
CAISDPGQGVNIQYF
>-|TRBV5-1|15
CASSSGGLRTDTQYF
>-|TRBV3-1/TRBV3-2|12
CASSTATGELFF
>-|TRBV15|14
CATSRDRVNTEAFF
>-|TRBV4-3|15
CASSQEETGVGGYTF
>-|TRBV7-2|15
CASSLVGGAPDGYTF
>-|TRBV4-1|17
CASRDRGWWVDGTEAFF
>-|TRBV9|15
CASSPGTWNTGELFF
>once|TRBV9|18
CASSVATGPGLLGEKLFF
>-|TRBV18|13
CASSPRSDTEAFF
>-|TRBV18|14
CASSPLQGETEAFF
>once|TRBV5-4|15
CASSPGDRSTDTQYF
>-|TRBV6-5|15
CASRTPGLGSDTQYF
>once|TRBV7-2|15
CASSTAGQTNYGYTF
>-|TRBV11-2|15
CASSLNAGPLGEQYF
>-|TRBV12-5|24
CASGLDNSQPSYKQTHFYSYEQYF
>-|TRBV10-1|17
CASRNRQGGSLNTEAFF
>few|TRBV7-2|11
CASSRRYGYTF
>-|TRBV15|18
CATSRRPLDRYMPTEAFF
>-|TRBV19|15
CASKEGIYSGNTIYF
>medium-sized|TRBV2|14
CASLPIITGNTIYF
>-|TRBV5-4|14
CASSPGQGAYEQYF
>-|TRBV11-3|15
CASSLGGQLDGELFF
>-|TRBV6-5|13
CASSYVVGQGYTF
>-|TRBV2|14
CASSGQGRTDTQYF
>-|TRBV7-3|15
CASSLSGQPNTEAFF
>once|TRBV6-1|16
CASSEASALTSYEQYF
>-|TRBV5-1|16
CASSLAIGGNTNEQFF
>-|TRBV14|16
CASSLMNRELNTEAFF
>-|TRBV20-1|15
CSASNRVSGANVLTF
>few|TRBV6-1|14
CASSEASRLDGYTF
>-|TRBV7-8|17
CASSLVLGLENYNEQFF
>-|TRBV2|15
CASSDLREAGWGQYF
>-|TRBV9|15
CASSVGGGPFGELFF
>-|TRBV7-8|11
CASSPRYEQYF
>-|TRBV11-1|9
CASPGQGRF
>once|TRBV30|13
CAWRGLAKNIQYF
>-|TRBV5-6|14
CASSLDSRSYGYTF
>-|TRBV2|16
CASSPDRISFTGELFF